This T cell receptor beta chain was observed in a study of blood T cell repertoires in COVID-19. Overall study context: From T cells, B-cell-depleted T cells, or PBMCs came the material, which was cDNA or gDNA.

The data were produced by immunoSEQ multiplex PCR, yet TCRdb's version contains in-frame clones alone and is incomplete. The sample records approximately 350,000 clones, about 83% being singletons. This CDR3 contains 15 residues. Trimming took 4 bases from V and 1 from J, leaving 13 bases between them. Looked up from germline, CDR1 is LGHNA and CDR2 is YNFKEQ. This receptor was taken from a man aged 30 to 39 with active or convalescent COVID-19. The sample was peripheral blood. The chain recombines TRBV4-2 with TRBJ1-1; D not resolved. CDR3 DNA: TGTGCCAGCAGCCGCCAGTCGGGGTCGAACACTGAAGCTTTCTTT. Amino acids: CASSRQSGSNTEAFF.